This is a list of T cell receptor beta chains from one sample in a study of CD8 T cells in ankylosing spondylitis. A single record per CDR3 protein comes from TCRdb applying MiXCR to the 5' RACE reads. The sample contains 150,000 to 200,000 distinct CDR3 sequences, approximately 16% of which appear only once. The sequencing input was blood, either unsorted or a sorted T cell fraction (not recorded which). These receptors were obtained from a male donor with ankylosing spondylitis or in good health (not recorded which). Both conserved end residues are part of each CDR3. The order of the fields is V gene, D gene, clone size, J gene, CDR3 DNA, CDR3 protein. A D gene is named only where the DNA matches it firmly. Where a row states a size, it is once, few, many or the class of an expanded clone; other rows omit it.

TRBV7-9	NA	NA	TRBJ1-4	TGTGCCAGCAGCTTAAGTCGGGGGGCAACTAATGAAAAACTGTTTTTT	CASSLSRGATNEKLFF
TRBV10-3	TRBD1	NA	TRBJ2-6	TGTGCCATCAGTGATGACAGGGAGCCTGGGGCCAACGTCCTGACTTTC	CAISDDREPGANVLTF
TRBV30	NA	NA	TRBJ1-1	TGTGCCTATTATGGGGGGATTAACATGAACACTGAAGCTTTCTTT	CAYYGGINMNTEAFF
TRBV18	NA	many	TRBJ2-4	TGTGCCAGCTCACCCTCCAGACAGGGAGGGAACATTCAGTACTTC	CASSPSRQGGNIQYF
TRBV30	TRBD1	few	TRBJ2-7	TGTGCCTGGGCCACGGGACAGGGCTCCTACGAGCAGTACTTC	CAWATGQGSYEQYF
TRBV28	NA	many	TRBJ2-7	TGTGCCAGCAGTGGCTGGGGGATGGTCAGCGAGCAGTACTTC	CASSGWGMVSEQYF
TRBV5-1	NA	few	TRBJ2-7	TGCGCCAGCAGGGGCGGTCTTGGCGACTCCTACGAGCAGTACTTC	CASRGGLGDSYEQYF
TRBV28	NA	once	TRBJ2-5	TGTGCCAGCAGTTCCGGACCGGGACGACAAGAGACCCAGTACTTC	CASSSGPGRQETQYF
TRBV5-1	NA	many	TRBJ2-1	TGCGCCAGCAGCCAGCCGGGGAATGAGCAGTTCTTC	CASSQPGNEQFF
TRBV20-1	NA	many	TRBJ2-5	TGCAGTGCTAGCCCAGACGGTGGAAAGAGACCCAAGTACTTC	CSASPDGGKRPKYF
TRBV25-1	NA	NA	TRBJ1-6	TGTGCCAGCAGTGAGACTGGTCTTGCCCTCCACTTT	CASSETGLALHF
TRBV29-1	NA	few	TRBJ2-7	TGCAGCGTTGAAGTCAGCTCCTACGAGCAGTACTTC	CSVEVSSYEQYF
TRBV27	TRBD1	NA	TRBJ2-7	TGTGCCAGCAGTTCCGGACAGGGTGCCTCCTACGAGCAGTACTTC	CASSSGQGASYEQYF
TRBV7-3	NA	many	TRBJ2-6	TGTGCCAGCAGTTCAGGGTTATCTGGGGCCAACGTCCTGACTTTC	CASSSGLSGANVLTF
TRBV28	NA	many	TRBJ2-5	TGTGCCAGCACCCCGGGGTGGGAGACCCAGTACTTC	CASTPGWETQYF
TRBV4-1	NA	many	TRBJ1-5	TGCGCCAGCAGCCAAGATCGGGGGGGCGGCCAGCCCCAGCATTTT	CASSQDRGGGQPQHF
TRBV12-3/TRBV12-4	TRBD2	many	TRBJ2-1	TGTGCCAGCAGTCTACGACTAGCGGGCAATGAGCAGTTCTTC	CASSLRLAGNEQFF
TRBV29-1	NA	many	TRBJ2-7	TGCAGCGTTGCTCGTTCAGTCCCCCAATACGAGCAGTACTTC	CSVARSVPQYEQYF
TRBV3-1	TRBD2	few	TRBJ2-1	TGTGCCAGCAGCCTGACCGGGACTAGGGTCAATGAGCAGTTCTTC	CASSLTGTRVNEQFF
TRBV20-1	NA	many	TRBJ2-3	TGCAGTGCTAGGGCTTTGGGGGTAGATACGCAGTATTTT	CSARALGVDTQYF
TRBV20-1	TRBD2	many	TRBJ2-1	TGCAGTGCCTTTACTAGCGGGGCCTACAATGAGCAGTTCTTC	CSAFTSGAYNEQFF
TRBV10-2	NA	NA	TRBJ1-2	TGCGCCAGCAGTAATGGACAGCTAATCTATGGCTACACCTTC	CASSNGQLIYGYTF
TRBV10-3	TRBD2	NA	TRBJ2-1	TGTGTCATCAGTGAAAGCCCGACTAGCGGGAGGGCTGGTGAGCAGTTCTTC	CVISESPTSGRAGEQFF
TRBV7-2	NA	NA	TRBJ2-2	TGTGCCAGCAGCCGCCAAGGGGTGGAGCTGTTTTTT	CASSRQGVELFF
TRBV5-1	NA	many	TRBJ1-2	TGCGCCAGCAGCTCCTCCGGGGACTTCGATGGCTACACCTTC	CASSSSGDFDGYTF
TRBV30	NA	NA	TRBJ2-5	TGTGCCTGGAGTGACCGAGAGACCCAGTACTTC	CAWSDRETQYF
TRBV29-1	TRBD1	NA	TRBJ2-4	TGCAGCGTCCTGACAGGGGATCCGGACATTCAGTACTTC	CSVLTGDPDIQYF
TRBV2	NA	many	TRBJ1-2	TGTGCCAGCAGTGGGGAGGGAGCTAACTATGGCTACACCTTC	CASSGEGANYGYTF
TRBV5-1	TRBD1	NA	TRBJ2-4	TGCGCCAGCAGCGGACCAGACAGGGGAAACATTCAGTACTTC	CASSGPDRGNIQYF
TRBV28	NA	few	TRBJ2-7	TGTGCCAGCGCCTCAGGAACCTACGAGCAGTACTTC	CASASGTYEQYF
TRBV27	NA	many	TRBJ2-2	TGTGCCAGCAGTTTAGGGGCCACCGGGGAGCTGTTTTTT	CASSLGATGELFF
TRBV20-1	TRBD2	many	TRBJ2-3	TGCAGTGCTTACAACCCTAGCGGAGTCACAGATACGCAGTATTTT	CSAYNPSGVTDTQYF
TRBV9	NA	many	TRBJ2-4	TGTGCCAGCAGCCCCGGGAGCATTCAGTACTTC	CASSPGSIQYF
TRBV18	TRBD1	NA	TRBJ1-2	TGTGCCAGCTCACCCGCGGGACAGGGGTTTGGCTACACCTTC	CASSPAGQGFGYTF
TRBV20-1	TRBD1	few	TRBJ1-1	TGCAGTGCTAGAGAACACCAGGACAGGAGAGGAGCTGAAGCTTTCTTT	CSAREHQDRRGAEAFF
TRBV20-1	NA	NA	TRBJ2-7	TGCAGTGCCCCAAGAAGAGGGATCGAAGCCTACGAGCAGTACTTC	CSAPRRGIEAYEQYF
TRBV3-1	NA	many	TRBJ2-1	TGTGCCAGCAGCCAAGTGAGTAGCGGCTACAATGAGCAGTTCTTC	CASSQVSSGYNEQFF
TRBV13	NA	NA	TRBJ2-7	TGTGCCAGCAGTCAGACAGGCCCGAGCTCCTACGAGCAGTACTTC	CASSQTGPSSYEQYF
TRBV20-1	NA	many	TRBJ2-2	TGCAGTGCTAGTCATATGGACAGACTAGCCGGGGAGCTGTTTTTT	CSASHMDRLAGELFF
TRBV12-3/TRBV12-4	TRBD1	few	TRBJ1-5	TGTGCCAGCAGCCCTGGACAGGGACTTACACTTAGCAATCAGCCCCAGCATTTT	CASSPGQGLTLSNQPQHF
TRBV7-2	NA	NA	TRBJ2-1	TGTGCCAGCAGCTCCGACCGAAACAATGAGCAGTTCTTC	CASSSDRNNEQFF
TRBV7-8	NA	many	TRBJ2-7	TGTGCCAGCAGCCCTCGTCTCGCGAACGAGCAGTACTTC	CASSPRLANEQYF